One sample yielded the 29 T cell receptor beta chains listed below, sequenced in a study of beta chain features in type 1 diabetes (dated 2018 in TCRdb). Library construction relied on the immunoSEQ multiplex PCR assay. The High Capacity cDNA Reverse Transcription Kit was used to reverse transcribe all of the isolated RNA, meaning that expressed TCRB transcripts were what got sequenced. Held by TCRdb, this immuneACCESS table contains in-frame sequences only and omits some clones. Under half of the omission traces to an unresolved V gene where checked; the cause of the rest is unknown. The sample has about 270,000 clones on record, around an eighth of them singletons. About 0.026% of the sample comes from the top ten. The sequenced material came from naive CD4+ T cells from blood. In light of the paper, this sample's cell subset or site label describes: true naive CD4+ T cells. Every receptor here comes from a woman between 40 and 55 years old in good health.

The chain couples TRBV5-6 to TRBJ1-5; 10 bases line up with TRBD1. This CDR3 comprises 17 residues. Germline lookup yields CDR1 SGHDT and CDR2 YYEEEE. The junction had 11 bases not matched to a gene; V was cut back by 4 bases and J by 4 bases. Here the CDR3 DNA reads TGTGCCAGCAGCCATACGGGCGACAGGGGGCGGAATCAGCCCCAGCATTTT. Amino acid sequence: CASSHTGDRGRNQPQHF.

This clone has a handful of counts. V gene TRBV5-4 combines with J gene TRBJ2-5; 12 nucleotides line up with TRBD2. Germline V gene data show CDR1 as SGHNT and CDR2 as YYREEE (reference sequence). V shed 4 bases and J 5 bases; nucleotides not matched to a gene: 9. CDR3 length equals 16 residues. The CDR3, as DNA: TGTGCCAGCAGCCCGAGACTAGCGGGGGTTGGGGAGACCCAGTACTTC. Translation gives CASSPRLAGVGETQYF. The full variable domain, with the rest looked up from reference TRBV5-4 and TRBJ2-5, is ETGVTQSPTHLIKTRGQQVTLRCSSQSGHNTVSWYQQALGQGPQFIFQYYREEENGRGNFPPRFSGLQFPNYSSELNVNALELDDSALYLCASSPRLAGVGETQYFGPGTRLLVL.

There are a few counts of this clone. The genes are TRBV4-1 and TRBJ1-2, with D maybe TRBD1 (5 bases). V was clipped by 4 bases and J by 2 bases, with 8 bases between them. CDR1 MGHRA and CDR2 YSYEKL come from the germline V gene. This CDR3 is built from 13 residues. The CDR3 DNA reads TGCGCCAGCAGCCGCGACAGCAACTATGGCTACACCTTC. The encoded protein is CASSRDSNYGYTF.

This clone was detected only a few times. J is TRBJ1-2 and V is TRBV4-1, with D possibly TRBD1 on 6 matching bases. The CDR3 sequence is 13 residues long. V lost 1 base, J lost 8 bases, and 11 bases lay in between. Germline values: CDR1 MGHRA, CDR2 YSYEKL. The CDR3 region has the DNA TGCGCCAGCAGCCAAGCTACAGGGTTCGGCTACACCTTC. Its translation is CASSQATGFGYTF.

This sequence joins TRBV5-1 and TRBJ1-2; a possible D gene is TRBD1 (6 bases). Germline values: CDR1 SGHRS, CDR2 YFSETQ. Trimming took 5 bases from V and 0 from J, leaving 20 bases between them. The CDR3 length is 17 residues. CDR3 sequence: CASSPGPMGASNYGYTF. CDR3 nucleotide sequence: TGCGCCAGCAGTCCCGGTCCCATGGGGGCTTCTAACTATGGCTACACCTTC.

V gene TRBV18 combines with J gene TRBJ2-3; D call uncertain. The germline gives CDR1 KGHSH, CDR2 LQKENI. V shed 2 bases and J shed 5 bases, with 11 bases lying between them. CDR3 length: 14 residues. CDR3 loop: CASSPANTGDTQYF. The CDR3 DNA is TGTGCCAGCTCACCAGCGAATACCGGAGATACGCAGTATTTT.

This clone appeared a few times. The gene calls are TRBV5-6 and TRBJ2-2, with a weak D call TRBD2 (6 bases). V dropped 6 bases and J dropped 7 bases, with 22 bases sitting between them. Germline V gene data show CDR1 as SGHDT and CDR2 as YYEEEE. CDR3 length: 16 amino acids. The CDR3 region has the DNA TGTGCCAGCATCGAAGCGCGGGGCCCCGGCGGCGGGGAGCTGTTTTTT. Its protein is CASIEARGPGGGELFF.

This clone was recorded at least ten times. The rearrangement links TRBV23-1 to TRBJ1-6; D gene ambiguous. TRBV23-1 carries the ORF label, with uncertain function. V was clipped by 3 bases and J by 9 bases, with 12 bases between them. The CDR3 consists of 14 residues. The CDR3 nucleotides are TGCGCCAGCAGTCAGGTCAAAAGCGGTTCACCCCTCCACTTT. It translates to CASSQVKSGSPLHF.

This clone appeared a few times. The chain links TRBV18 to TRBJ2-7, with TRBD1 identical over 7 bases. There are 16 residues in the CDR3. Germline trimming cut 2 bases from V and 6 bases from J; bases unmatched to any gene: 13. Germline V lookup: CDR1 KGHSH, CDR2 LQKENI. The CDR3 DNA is TGTGCCAGCTCACCAGGGCCGGGACAGTCGATGGGCGAGCAGTACTTC. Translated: CASSPGPGQSMGEQYF.

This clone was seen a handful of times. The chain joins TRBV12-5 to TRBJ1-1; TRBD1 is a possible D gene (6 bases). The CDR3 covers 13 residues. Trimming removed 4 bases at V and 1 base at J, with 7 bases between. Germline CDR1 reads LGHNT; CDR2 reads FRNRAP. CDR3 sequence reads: CASGWTANTEAFF. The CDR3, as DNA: TGTGCTAGTGGTTGGACAGCGAACACTGAAGCTTTCTTT.

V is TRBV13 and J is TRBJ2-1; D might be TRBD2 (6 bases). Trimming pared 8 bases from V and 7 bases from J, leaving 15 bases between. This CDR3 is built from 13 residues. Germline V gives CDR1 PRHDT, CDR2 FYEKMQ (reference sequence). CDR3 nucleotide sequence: TGTGCCAGCCGACAGCGGGCCTGGAATGAGCAGTTCTTC. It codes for CASRQRAWNEQFF.

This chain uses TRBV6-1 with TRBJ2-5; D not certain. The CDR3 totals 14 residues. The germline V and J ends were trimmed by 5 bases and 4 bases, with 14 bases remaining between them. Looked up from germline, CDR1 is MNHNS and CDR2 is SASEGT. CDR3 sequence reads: CASSRSRRGETQYF. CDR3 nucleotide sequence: TGTGCCAGCAGTCGCAGCCGAAGAGGAGAGACCCAGTACTTC.

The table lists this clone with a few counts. In nucleotides, the CDR3 is TGTGCCAGCGACAGCACCTACTATGGCTACACCTTC. Translation: CASDSTYYGYTF. V gene TRBV28 combines with J gene TRBJ1-2, with D perhaps TRBD1 (5 bases). Germline-derived CDR1 and CDR2 are MDHEN and SYDVKM. This CDR3 spans 12 amino acids. V dropped 8 bases and J dropped 3 bases, with 10 bases sitting between them.

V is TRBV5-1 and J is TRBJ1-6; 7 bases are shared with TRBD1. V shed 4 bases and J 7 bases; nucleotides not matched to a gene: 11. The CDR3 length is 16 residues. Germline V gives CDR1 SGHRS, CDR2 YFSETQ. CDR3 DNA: TGCGCCAGCAGCGGGAGACAGGGAACGGAGAATTCACCCCTCCACTTT. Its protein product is CASSGRQGTENSPLHF.

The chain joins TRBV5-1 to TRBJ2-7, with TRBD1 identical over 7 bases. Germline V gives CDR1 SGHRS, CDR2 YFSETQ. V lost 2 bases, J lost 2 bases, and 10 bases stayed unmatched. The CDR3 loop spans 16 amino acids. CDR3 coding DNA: TGCGCCAGCAGCTTAAGGGGCAGGGGGACACCCTACGAGCAGTACTTC. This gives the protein CASSLRGRGTPYEQYF.

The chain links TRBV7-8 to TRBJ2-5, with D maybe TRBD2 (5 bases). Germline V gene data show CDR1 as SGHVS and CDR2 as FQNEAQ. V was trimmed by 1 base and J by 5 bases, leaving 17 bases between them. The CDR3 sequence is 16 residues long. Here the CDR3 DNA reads TGTGCCAGCAGCTTAGATTTAGGTAGCGCGGGTGAGACCCAGTACTTC. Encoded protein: CASSLDLGSAGETQYF.

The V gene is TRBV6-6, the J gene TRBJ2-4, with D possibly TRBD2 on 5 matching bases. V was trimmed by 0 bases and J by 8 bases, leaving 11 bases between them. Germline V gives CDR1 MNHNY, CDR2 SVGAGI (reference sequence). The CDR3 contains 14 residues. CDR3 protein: CASSYSRVSDIQYF. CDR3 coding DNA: TGTGCCAGCAGTTACTCGAGGGTCTCCGACATTCAGTACTTC.

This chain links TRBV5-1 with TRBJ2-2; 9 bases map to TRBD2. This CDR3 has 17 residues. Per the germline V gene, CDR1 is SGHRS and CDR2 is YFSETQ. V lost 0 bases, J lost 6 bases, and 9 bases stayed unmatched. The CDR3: CASSLALAGGRSGELFF. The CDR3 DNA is TGCGCCAGCAGCTTGGCCCTCGCGGGGGGGCGATCCGGGGAGCTGTTTTTT.

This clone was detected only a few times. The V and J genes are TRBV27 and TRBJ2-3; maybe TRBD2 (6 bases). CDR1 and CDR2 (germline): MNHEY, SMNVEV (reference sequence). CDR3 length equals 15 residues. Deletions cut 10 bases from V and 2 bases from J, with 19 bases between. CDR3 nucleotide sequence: TGTGCCACCTCCGGGAGCGGTCGGGCCACAGATACGCAGTATTTT. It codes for CATSGSGRATDTQYF.

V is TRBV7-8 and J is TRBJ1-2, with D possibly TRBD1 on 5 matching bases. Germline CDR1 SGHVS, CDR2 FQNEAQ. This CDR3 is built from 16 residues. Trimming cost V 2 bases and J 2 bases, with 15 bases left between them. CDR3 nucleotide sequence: TGTGCCAGCAGCTTACTCCTCAGGAGGGGCAACTATGGCTACACCTTC. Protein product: CASSLLLRRGNYGYTF.

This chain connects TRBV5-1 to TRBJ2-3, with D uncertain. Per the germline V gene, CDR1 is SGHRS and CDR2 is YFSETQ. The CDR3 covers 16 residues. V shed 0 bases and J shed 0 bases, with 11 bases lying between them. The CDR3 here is CASSLGERRSTDTQYF. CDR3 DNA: TGCGCCAGCAGCTTGGGCGAGCGACGTAGCACAGATACGCAGTATTTT.

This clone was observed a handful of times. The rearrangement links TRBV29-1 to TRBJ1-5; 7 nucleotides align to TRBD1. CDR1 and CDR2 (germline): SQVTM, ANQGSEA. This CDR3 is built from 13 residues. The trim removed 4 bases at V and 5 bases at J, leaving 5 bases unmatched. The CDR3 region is CSVAQGPDQPQHF. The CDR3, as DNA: TGCAGCGTTGCACAGGGGCCAGATCAGCCCCAGCATTTT.

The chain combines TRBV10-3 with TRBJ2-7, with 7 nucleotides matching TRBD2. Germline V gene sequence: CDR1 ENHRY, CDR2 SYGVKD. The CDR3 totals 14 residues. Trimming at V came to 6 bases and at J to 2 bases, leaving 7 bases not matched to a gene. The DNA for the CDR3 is TGTGCCATCAGGGCGGGCGGGACTACCTACGAGCAGTACTTC. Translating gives CAIRAGGTTYEQYF.

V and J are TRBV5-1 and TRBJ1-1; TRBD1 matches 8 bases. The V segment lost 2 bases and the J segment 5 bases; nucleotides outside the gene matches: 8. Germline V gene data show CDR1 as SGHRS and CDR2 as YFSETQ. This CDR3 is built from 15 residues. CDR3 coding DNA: TGCGCCAGCAGCTTAACCACAGGGGGAGGGACTGAAGCTTTCTTT. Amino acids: CASSLTTGGGTEAFF.

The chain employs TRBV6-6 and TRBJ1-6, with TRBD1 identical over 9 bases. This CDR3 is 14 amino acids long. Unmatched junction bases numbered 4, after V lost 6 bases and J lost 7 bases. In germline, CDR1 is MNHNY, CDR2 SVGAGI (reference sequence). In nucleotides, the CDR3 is TGTGCCAGCAGCGCCGGGACAGGGAATTCACCCCTCCACTTT. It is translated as CASSAGTGNSPLHF.

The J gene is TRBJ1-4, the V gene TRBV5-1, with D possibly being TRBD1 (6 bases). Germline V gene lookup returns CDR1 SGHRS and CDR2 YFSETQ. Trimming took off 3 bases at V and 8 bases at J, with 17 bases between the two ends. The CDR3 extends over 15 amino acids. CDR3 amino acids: CASSSTGRREEKLFF. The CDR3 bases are TGCGCCAGCAGCTCCACAGGGAGAAGGGAAGAAAAACTGTTTTTT.

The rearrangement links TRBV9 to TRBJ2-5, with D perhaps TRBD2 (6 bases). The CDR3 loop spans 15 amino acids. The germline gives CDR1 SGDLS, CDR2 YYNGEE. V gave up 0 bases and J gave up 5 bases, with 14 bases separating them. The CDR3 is CASSVGRPAGETQYF. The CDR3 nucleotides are TGTGCCAGCAGCGTAGGTCGACCCGCGGGGGAGACCCAGTACTTC.

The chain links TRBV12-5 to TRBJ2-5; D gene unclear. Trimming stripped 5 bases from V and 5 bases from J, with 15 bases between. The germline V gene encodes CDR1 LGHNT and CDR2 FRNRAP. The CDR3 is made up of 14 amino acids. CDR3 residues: CASGPQTVRETQYF. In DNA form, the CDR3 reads TGTGCTAGTGGTCCCCAGACTGTCCGGGAGACCCAGTACTTC.

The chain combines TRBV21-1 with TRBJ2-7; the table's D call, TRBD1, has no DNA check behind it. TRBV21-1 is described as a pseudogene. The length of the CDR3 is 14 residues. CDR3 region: CASSRLTGIHEQYF. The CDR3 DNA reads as TGTGCCAGCAGCAGACTGACAGGGATCCACGAGCAGTACTTC.